The next 3 T cell receptor beta chains were all read from a single sample in a study of vaccination effects on CD4 cells after COVID-19. The antigens these receptors bind are not known. CD4+ T cells specific for antigen were expanded with viral peptide pools by the ViraFEST assay before sequencing. Isolating CD4+ T cells followed ten to eleven days of culture. Vaccine administered to participants consisted of two doses of either BNT162b2 or mRNA-1273. Clones were sequenced by immunoSEQ multiplex PCR, and TCRdb holds only the in-frame ones, with some missing. This sample has under 80,000 clones, with roughly 72% found just once. This specimen consisted of CD4+ T cells from PBMCs cultured with HCoV-229E spike peptides, obtained after COVID-19 vaccination. These receptors were taken from a human donor who received a COVID-19 vaccine.

The chain combines TRBV6-5 with TRBJ1-1, with D uncertain. This CDR3 region has 12 residues. V lost 5 bases, J lost 1 base, and 5 bases lay in between. Germline V gives CDR1 MNHEY, CDR2 SVGAGI. CDR3 in amino acids: CASSPSNTEAFF. The CDR3 bases are TGTGCCAGCAGTCCGTCGAACACTGAAGCTTTCTTT.

The count of this clone is one. The V gene is TRBV3-1 (or the pseudogene TRBV3-2), the J gene TRBJ2-3, with D tentatively TRBD1 or TRBD2 (5 bases each). The CDR3 contains 15 residues. The V end lost 7 bases, the J end lost 6 bases, and 20 bases lay between the germline ends. Germline V gene lookup returns CDR1 LGHDT and CDR2 YNNKEL (reference sequence). The chain's CDR3 is CASNSEGPSLDTQYF. CDR3 sequence (DNA): TGTGCCAGCAACTCAGAGGGACCCTCTCTCGATACGCAGTATTTT.

V is TRBV19 and J is TRBJ2-4, with D unclear. The CDR3 spans 16 residues. Germline V gene sequence: CDR1 LNHDA, CDR2 SQIVND (reference sequence). Trimming removed 3 bases at V and 2 bases at J, with 14 bases between. CDR3 in DNA: TGTGCCAGTAGTATCGGATTGGGTTCCTCCAAAAACATTCAGTACTTC. It is translated as CASSIGLGSSKNIQYF.